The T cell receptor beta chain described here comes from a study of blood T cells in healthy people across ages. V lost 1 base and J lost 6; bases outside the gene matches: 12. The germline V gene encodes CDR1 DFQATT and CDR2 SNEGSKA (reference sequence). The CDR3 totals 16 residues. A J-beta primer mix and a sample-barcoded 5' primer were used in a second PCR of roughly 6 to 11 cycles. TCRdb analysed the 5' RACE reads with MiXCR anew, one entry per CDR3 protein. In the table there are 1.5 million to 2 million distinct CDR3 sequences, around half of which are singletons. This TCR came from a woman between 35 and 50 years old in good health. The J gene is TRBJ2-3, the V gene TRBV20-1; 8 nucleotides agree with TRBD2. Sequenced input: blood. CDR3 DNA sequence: TGCAGTGCTAGAGGATCCCCTAGCGGGTCTTCGGATACGCAGTATTTT. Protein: CSARGSPSGSSDTQYF.